The 17 T cell receptor beta chains below all came from one sample that was sequenced in a study of CD8 T cells in Susac syndrome. Random hexamers served to reverse transcribe roughly 0.45 to 1 ug RNA. One entry per CDR3 protein, called by TCRdb with MiXCR from the immunoSEQ multiplex PCR reads. Of about 120,000 distinct CDR3 sequences in the sample, 94% were seen once. The sequenced material came from CD4+ T cells from PBMCs. The receptors derive from a human donor in good health.

The rearrangement links TRBV14 to TRBJ2-6; TRBD1 matches 7 bases. The germline V gene has CDR1 SGHDN and CDR2 FVKESK. The CDR3 covers 18 residues. Trimming at V came to 4 bases and at J to 1 base, leaving 10 bases not matched to a gene. CDR3 in DNA: TGTGCCAGCAGCCCTCTGACAGGGCTCGGGTCTGGGGCCAACGTCCTGACTTTC. Its translation: CASSPLTGLGSGANVLTF.

Concerning this clonotype itself: Its ends do not fully match the called genes, so a read error is possible. The rearrangement joins TRBV11-2 to TRBJ1-2, with D unresolved. This CDR3 has 12 amino acids. Per the germline V gene, CDR1 is SGHAT and CDR2 is FQNNGV. For the CDR3, the DNA is TGTGCCAGCAACTTAGTCAACTATGGCTACACCTTC. It encodes CASNLVNYGYTF.

The chain is built from TRBV5-1 and TRBJ2-5, with TRBD1 identical over 8 bases. Germline CDR1 is SGHRS and CDR2 is YFSETQ. The CDR3 length is 14 residues. V trimming: 4 bases; J trimming: 3 bases; junction bases outside the gene matches: 5. CDR3 amino acids: CASSAGQEKETQYF. The CDR3 DNA reads as TGCGCCAGCAGCGCGGGACAGGAGAAAGAGACCCAGTACTTC.

The V gene is TRBV2, the J gene TRBJ2-5; D unclear. From germline, CDR1 is SNHLY and CDR2 FYNNEI. The CDR3 spans 14 residues. V shed 1 base and J shed 5 bases, with 11 bases lying between them. CDR3 sequence reads: CASSEVVVGETQYF. The CDR3 nucleotides are TGTGCCAGCAGTGAAGTGGTAGTTGGGGAGACCCAGTACTTC.

The chain recombines TRBV5-1 with TRBJ2-5; D gene unclear. Trimming shortened V by 5 bases and J by 0 bases, and 14 bases separated the two germline ends. The CDR3 sequence is 15 residues long. The V gene's germline CDR1 is SGHRS and CDR2 YFSETQ. The CDR3 is CASRRQTQNQETQYF. CDR3 bases: TGCGCCAGCAGGCGTCAAACACAAAACCAAGAGACCCAGTACTTC.

The chain combines TRBV28 with TRBJ1-1; 8 positions match TRBD1. The CDR3 runs to 14 residues. The V gene end was trimmed by 7 bases and the J gene end by 2 bases; junction bases not matched to a gene: 6. The germline V gene encodes CDR1 MDHEN and CDR2 SYDVKM. The CDR3 is CASKMDRVNTEAFF. The CDR3, as DNA: TGTGCCAGCAAGATGGACAGGGTTAACACTGAAGCTTTCTTT.

The chain combines TRBV5-1 with TRBJ1-1; D unclear. Germline CDR1 reads SGHRS; CDR2 reads YFSETQ. The V end lost 1 base, the J end lost 1 base, and 8 bases lay between the germline ends. The length of the CDR3 is 14 residues. DNA of the CDR3: TGCGCCAGCAGCTTGACGGCGGAGAACACTGAAGCTTTCTTT. It specifies CASSLTAENTEAFF.

The chain uses TRBV5-1 and TRBJ1-1, with D perhaps matching TRBD1 (6 bases). This CDR3 comprises 15 residues. Germline V gene lookup returns CDR1 SGHRS and CDR2 YFSETQ. V was trimmed by 4 bases and J by 0 bases, leaving 13 bases between them. The CDR3 DNA reads TGCGCCAGCAGCCTCGACGGACAGATGAACACTGAAGCTTTCTTT. Protein: CASSLDGQMNTEAFF. Based on the CDR3 plus reference TRBV5-1 and TRBJ1-1, the full variable domain is KAGVTQTPRYLIKTRGQQVTLSCSPISGHRSVSWYQQTPGQGLQFLFEYFSETQRNKGNFPGRFSGRQFSNSRSEMNVSTLELGDSALYLCASSLDGQMNTEAFFGQGTRLTVV.

This chain connects TRBV7-8 to TRBJ1-6; a possible D gene is TRBD1 (5 bases). This CDR3 contains 13 residues. V dropped 0 bases and J dropped 9 bases, with 6 bases sitting between them. The germline gives CDR1 SGHVS, CDR2 FQNEAQ. This chain's CDR3 is CASSLAQGSPLHF. CDR3 bases: TGTGCCAGCAGCTTAGCGCAGGGTTCACCCCTCCACTTT.

The CDR3 protein is CASSLVHGQLTGNTIYF. The CDR3 DNA sequence: TGCGCCAGCAGCTTGGTCCACGGGCAGCTCACTGGAAACACCATATATTTT. This chain uses TRBV5-1 with TRBJ1-3; D not resolved. The V gene's germline CDR1 is SGHRS and CDR2 YFSETQ. This CDR3 spans 17 amino acids. V lost 0 bases to trimming and J lost 2 bases, with 15 bases between them. The complete variable domain, with remaining parts taken from reference TRBV5-1 and TRBJ1-3, reads KAGVTQTPRYLIKTRGQQVTLSCSPISGHRSVSWYQQTPGQGLQFLFEYFSETQRNKGNFPGRFSGRQFSNSRSEMNVSTLELGDSALYLCASSLVHGQLTGNTIYFGEGSWLTVV.

The chain joins TRBV3-1 to TRBJ2-7; D not certain. Trimming removed 0 bases from V and 11 bases from J, with 17 bases in between. CDR1 and CDR2 (germline): LGHDT, YNNKEL (reference sequence). The CDR3 runs 14 residues. CDR3 region: CASSQDSSTPVKYF. The CDR3, as DNA: TGTGCCAGCAGCCAAGACAGTTCCACCCCGGTCAAGTACTTC.

To note about this clonotype: An end of the junction differs from the germline gene, which may be a read error. The chain carries TRBV3-1 and TRBJ1-2; weak D call: TRBD1 (5 bases). Germline-derived CDR1 and CDR2 are LGHDT and YNNKEL (reference sequence). This CDR3 region has 13 residues. The CDR3 region has the DNA TGTGCCAGCAGCCGGGGGGGTGACTATAGCTACACCTTC. Translated, it gives CASSRGGDYSYTF.

V is TRBV20-1 and J is TRBJ2-1, with TRBD2 identical over 7 bases. The CDR3 consists of 16 residues. From germline, CDR1 is DFQATT and CDR2 SNEGSKA (reference sequence). The CDR3 is CSAGGSSGHSYNEQFF. The DNA for the CDR3 is TGCAGCGCCGGTGGAAGTAGCGGGCACTCCTACAATGAGCAGTTCTTC.

J is TRBJ1-3 and V is TRBV15, with 9 bases matching TRBD1. The V gene's germline CDR1 is LNHNV and CDR2 YYDKDF (reference sequence). V was clipped by 2 bases and J by 4 bases; unmatched bases: 6. CDR3 size: 16 residues. CDR3 residues: CATSRPQGASGNTIYF. The CDR3 nucleotides are TGTGCCACCAGCAGACCACAGGGGGCTAGCGGAAACACCATATATTTT.

This sequence joins TRBV2 and TRBJ2-5; D may correspond to TRBD1 or TRBD2 (5 bases each). Trimming removed 6 bases from V and 4 bases from J, with 12 bases in between. Germline V CDR1 and CDR2: SNHLY, FYNNEI. The CDR3 is made up of 13 amino acids. The CDR3 bases are TGTGCCAGCAGGAGGGGTAGAGGAGAGACCCAGTACTTC. It specifies CASRRGRGETQYF.

The rearrangement joins TRBV19 to TRBJ2-5; 14 bases map to TRBD2. This CDR3 region has 22 residues. Germline assignment: CDR1 LNHDA and CDR2 SQIVND (reference sequence). V was pared by 5 bases and J by 5 bases, with 25 bases of the junction left unmatched. The CDR3 DNA reads TGTGCCAGTAGTCCGAAACCTCCCAGGCCCAACGGACTAGCGGGAGGTCGGGAGACCCAGTACTTC. It specifies CASSPKPPRPNGLAGGRETQYF.

V gene TRBV7-2 combines with J gene TRBJ2-5; D is undetermined. The V gene lost 4 bases and the J gene lost 0 bases, with 12 bases spanning the gap. This CDR3 is built from 15 residues. Germline CDR1 is SGHTA and CDR2 is FQGNSA. Here the CDR3 reads CASSSQVAYQETQYF. CDR3 DNA sequence: TGTGCCAGCAGCTCCCAGGTCGCGTACCAAGAGACCCAGTACTTC.